These 22 T cell receptor beta chains came from one sample sequenced in a study of T cell changes during pregnancy in multiple sclerosis (dated by TCRdb to between 2018 and 2021). Libraries were built with the immunoSEQ multiplex PCR assay. What TCRdb holds here is the immuneACCESS table cut down to in-frame rearrangements. Part of the clones is not present; checked against another copy, under half of the missing clones reflect an unresolved V gene, and the others are unexplained. The sample profile shows approximately 46,000 clones; 85% to 90% of them were found once. Around 7.9% of the sample belongs to the ten largest clones. Sample: CD8+ T cells from peripheral blood mononuclear cells, taken in the second trimester of pregnancy. The receptors come from a female donor with multiple sclerosis, enrolled in a pregnancy study.

This clone was picked up a small number of times. J is TRBJ2-2 and V is TRBV7-6; 7 bases line up with TRBD2. The germline V gene encodes CDR1 SGHVS and CDR2 FNYEAQ. This CDR3 comprises 16 residues. Germline trimming cut 5 bases from V and 0 bases from J; bases unmatched to any gene: 6. CDR3 residues: CASSHQRGANTGELFF. The CDR3 DNA reads as TGTGCCAGCAGCCATCAGCGGGGAGCGAACACCGGGGAGCTGTTTTTT.

This sequence joins TRBV27 and TRBJ2-7; D possibly corresponds to TRBD2 (5 bases). CDR1 is MNHEY, CDR2 SMNVEV, per germline (reference sequence). The CDR3 is 14 residues long. The germline V and J ends were trimmed by 5 bases and 4 bases, with 15 bases remaining between them. For the CDR3, the DNA is TGTGCCAGCAGTGACGGGCCAGGAGGATACGAGCAGTACTTC. It specifies CASSDGPGGYEQYF.

This chain joins TRBV27 and TRBJ2-1; D is possibly TRBD2 (5 bases). The CDR3 runs 16 residues. Germline values: CDR1 MNHEY, CDR2 SMNVEV (reference sequence). Trimming removed 6 bases at V and 0 bases at J, with 15 bases between. CDR3: CASSTSVANSYNEQFF. The CDR3 bases are TGTGCCAGCAGCACCTCGGTAGCGAACTCCTACAATGAGCAGTTCTTC.

Only one count was recorded for this clone. V and J are TRBV7-9 and TRBJ2-5, with TRBD1 identical over 8 bases. The trim removed 5 bases at V and 1 base at J, leaving 9 bases unmatched. The CDR3 loop spans 16 amino acids. Germline V gives CDR1 SEHNR, CDR2 FQNEAQ (reference sequence). The CDR3 sequence is CASSAPRDRSQETQYF. In DNA form, the CDR3 reads TGTGCCAGCAGCGCTCCCCGGGACAGGTCCCAAGAGACCCAGTACTTC.

The V call is TRBV13, the J call TRBJ1-1, with 10 bases matching TRBD1. Germline trimming cut 4 bases from V and 4 bases from J; bases unmatched to any gene: 6. The length of the CDR3 is 15 residues. Germline V lookup: CDR1 PRHDT, CDR2 FYEKMQ (reference sequence). CDR3 in amino acids: CASSYLGQGFTEAFF. In nucleotides, the CDR3 is TGTGCCAGCAGCTACTTGGGACAGGGGTTCACTGAAGCTTTCTTT.

V usage is TRBV2 and J usage is TRBJ2-3; TRBD2 agrees at 7 bases. Unmatched junction bases numbered 11, after V lost 11 bases and J lost 3 bases. CDR1 is SNHLY, CDR2 FYNNEI, per germline. This CDR3 comprises 14 residues. The chain's CDR3 is CASPRRGGTDTQYF. For the CDR3, the DNA is TGTGCCTCGCCTAGGAGGGGAGGGACAGATACGCAGTATTTT.

In regard to this clone: One end of the junction is discordant with germline, which a read error may explain. The rearrangement uses TRBV30 and TRBJ1-6, with D possibly matching TRBD1 (5 bases). This CDR3 is 12 amino acids long. Looked up from germline, CDR1 is GTSNPN and CDR2 is SVGIG (reference sequence). CDR3 region: CAWSVQRTTIHF. CDR3 bases: TGTGCCTGGAGTGTACAGAGGACAACGATACATTTT.

This chain joins TRBV6-1 and TRBJ1-5; D is unclear. Germline lookup yields CDR1 MNHNS and CDR2 SASEGT. The length of the CDR3 is 15 residues. Deletions cut 2 bases from V and 5 bases from J, with 13 bases between. In nucleotides, the CDR3 is TGTGCCAGCAGTGAAATAGGCAGGAGGGATCAGCCCCAGCATTTT. It yields the protein CASSEIGRRDQPQHF.

The chain recombines TRBV15 with TRBJ1-5, with no clear D. Germline-derived CDR1 and CDR2 are LNHNV and YYDKDF (reference sequence). The V end lost 0 bases, the J end lost 4 bases, and 13 bases lay between the germline ends. CDR3 length: 16 amino acids. CDR3 DNA: TGTGCCACCAGCAGAGAGCCACCCTCGGGGAATCAGCCCCAGCATTTT. This translates into CATSREPPSGNQPQHF.

The V call is TRBV2, the J call TRBJ2-5; no definite D call. The CDR3 runs to 15 residues. V was clipped by 3 bases and J by 5 bases, with 16 bases between them. Germline V gene sequence: CDR1 SNHLY, CDR2 FYNNEI. CDR3 DNA sequence: TGTGCCAGCAGTGATTTCCCCACACCCGGGGAGACCCAGTACTTC. Its protein is CASSDFPTPGETQYF.

The V gene is TRBV9, the J gene TRBJ2-7, with TRBD2 matching 9 bases. The CDR3 length is 15 residues. The junction had 9 bases not matched to a gene; V was cut back by 3 bases and J by 5 bases. CDR1 is SGDLS and CDR2 is YYNGEE in the germline V gene. The CDR3 DNA sequence: TGTGCCAGCAGCGCGCGGGGGGGCGGGGGCCACGAGCAGTACTTC. Its translation: CASSARGGGGHEQYF.

The genes are TRBV6-5 and TRBJ1-1, with 7 bases identical to TRBD1. This CDR3 is 14 amino acids long. Germline V gene lookup returns CDR1 MNHEY and CDR2 SVGAGI. Trimming at V came to 2 bases and at J to 5 bases, leaving 5 bases not matched to a gene. Written as DNA, the CDR3 is TGTGCCAGCAGTTACGAGGGGGCCTTGACTGAAGCTTTCTTT. Translating it yields CASSYEGALTEAFF.

This rearrangement joins TRBV18 to TRBJ1-6, with 8 bases that match TRBD1. The CDR3 totals 16 residues. The V segment lost 6 bases and the J segment 7 bases; nucleotides outside the gene matches: 11. Per the germline V gene, CDR1 is KGHSH and CDR2 is LQKENI. CDR3 residues: CASSETGDKGNSPLHF. CDR3 DNA: TGTGCCAGCTCCGAGACAGGGGATAAAGGAAATTCACCCCTCCACTTT.

The CDR3 DNA is TGTGCCAGTAGCAGCGGACTAGCGGGCCCTCTAGATGAGCAGTTCTTC. Protein sequence: CASSSGLAGPLDEQFF. V is TRBV19 and J is TRBJ2-1, with 11 bases fitting TRBD2. Trimming cost V 6 bases and J 8 bases; bases outside gene matches: 12. The CDR3 consists of 16 residues. Per the germline V gene, CDR1 is LNHDA and CDR2 is SQIVND (reference sequence). Filled out from reference TRBV19 and TRBJ2-1, the complete variable domain reads DGGITQSPKYLFRKEGQNVTLSCEQNLNHDAMYWYRQDPGQGLRLIYYSQIVNDFQKGDIAEGYSVSREKKESFPLTVTSAQKNPTAFYLCASSSGLAGPLDEQFFGPGTRLTVL.

This clone appeared a single time. The V and J genes are TRBV4-1 and TRBJ1-1; D remains unclear. With 6 bases removed from V and 4 bases from J, the gap between germline ends came to 12 bases. Germline values: CDR1 MGHRA, CDR2 YSYEKL. The CDR3 is 13 residues long. CDR3 residues: CASRLSQSTEAFF. The CDR3 coding sequence is TGCGCCAGCAGATTATCCCAGTCCACTGAAGCTTTCTTT.

This chain links TRBV5-1 with TRBJ2-3; no firm D call. Trimming removed 0 bases from V and 0 bases from J, with 11 bases in between. The length of the CDR3 is 16 residues. In germline, CDR1 is SGHRS, CDR2 YFSETQ. The CDR3, as DNA: TGCGCCAGCAGCTTGGTTCGCGAGATTAGCACAGATACGCAGTATTTT. Translating gives CASSLVREISTDTQYF.

This chain links TRBV6-4 with TRBJ2-1; 9 bases map to TRBD1. V shed 2 bases, J shed 7 bases, and the junction held 3 bases outside the gene matches. Per germline, CDR1 MRHNA and CDR2 SNTAGT. The CDR3 totals 14 residues. The CDR3 region is CASSDPGTGNEQFF. The CDR3 nucleotides read TGTGCCAGCAGTGACCCCGGGACAGGGAATGAGCAGTTCTTC.

V usage is TRBV29-1 and J usage is TRBJ1-1, with 9 bases identical to TRBD1. Germline values: CDR1 SQVTM, CDR2 ANQGSEA. The CDR3 totals 13 residues. The trim removed 6 bases at V and 4 bases at J, leaving 6 bases unmatched. CDR3 DNA: TGCAGCGTATTACAGGGGGCGCGCACTGAAGCTTTCTTT. It codes for CSVLQGARTEAFF.

V usage is TRBV27 and J usage is TRBJ2-1; D is uncertain. There are 13 residues in the CDR3. V dropped 5 bases and J dropped 0 bases, with 5 bases sitting between them. The V gene's germline CDR1 is MNHEY and CDR2 SMNVEV (reference sequence). The CDR3 nucleotides are TGTGCCAGCAGTACGAGCTCCTACAATGAGCAGTTCTTC. Encoded protein: CASSTSSYNEQFF.

This clone was observed a handful of times. The CDR3 DNA sequence: TGTGCCAGCCACAGGGGGGCGGGCGGGGAGCTGTTTTTT. Its translation: CASHRGAGGELFF. The V call is TRBV19, the J call TRBJ2-2; 8 bases match TRBD1. V was pared by 9 bases and J by 7 bases, with 7 bases of the junction left unmatched. The germline gives CDR1 LNHDA, CDR2 SQIVND (reference sequence). This CDR3 spans 13 amino acids.

The V call is TRBV7-2, the J call TRBJ2-3, with 7 bases that match TRBD1. V was pared by 3 bases and J by 2 bases, with 5 bases of the junction left unmatched. CDR3 length: 15 amino acids. Germline V gene data show CDR1 as SGHTA and CDR2 as FQGNSA. For the CDR3, the DNA is TGTGCCAGCAGCTTCGACAGGGATAACACAGATACGCAGTATTTT. Its translation: CASSFDRDNTDTQYF.

This chain joins TRBV5-4 and TRBJ1-2; D gene ambiguous. The germline CDR1 and CDR2 sequences are SGHNT and YYREEE (reference sequence). The CDR3 consists of 14 residues. Deletions cut 3 bases from V and 6 bases from J, with 15 bases between. Here the CDR3 DNA reads TGTGCCAGCAGCTCCTCTTACGGGAGTAATGGCTACACCTTC. Encoded protein: CASSSSYGSNGYTF.